The sequence of this TCR beta chain was determined in a study of T-cell memory formation after mild COVID-19. General study points: Pre-infection memory already had some responding clones, implying cross-reactive memory joined.

Notes on this clonotype: The target antigen is unknown.

TCRdb recomputed calls from the 5' RACE reads with MiXCR, one row per CDR3 protein. The data hold about 560,000 distinct CDR3 sequences, with less than 25% observed a single time. The CDR3 runs to 16 residues. Trimming took off 4 bases at V and 8 bases at J, with 18 bases between the two ends. Germline V lookup: CDR1 MGHDK, CDR2 SYGVNS. The chain couples TRBV25-1 to TRBJ1-6; perhaps TRBD1 as D (6 bases). The clonotype was recovered from an adult woman who had mild COVID-19 (a few samples of this study predate the infection). Cell type and time point are not known. The specimen was PBMCs or a T cell subset sorted from them (not recorded which). CDR3 DNA sequence: TGTGCCAGCAGTGGGGAGAACAGGGCTTTTTATTCACCCCTCCACTTT. It encodes CASSGENRAFYSPLHF.